This paragraph covers one T cell receptor (beta chain) sequence. The data belong to a study of blood T cell repertoires in COVID-19. For the study at large: The United States, Italy and Spain supplied acute and convalescent COVID-19 samples. PBMCs, B-cell-depleted T cells, or T cells were the source of the cDNA or gDNA that made up the material.

The CDR3 runs to 15 residues. V shed 5 bases and J shed 3 bases, with 14 bases lying between them. Per the germline V gene, CDR1 is MNHEY and CDR2 is SMNVEV (reference sequence). Original data processing: Amplification with reference gene primers provided the estimates of nucleated cell counts. Measured with immunoSEQ multiplex PCR; TCRdb has only the in-frame clones, and not every one. V and J calls and clone size are those listed in that table; D and trimming were worked out from the DNA. The sample holds some 530,000 clones, 80% to 90% seen once. This chain links TRBV27 with TRBJ1-5; D is ambiguous. The source material was peripheral blood. This sequence was found in a human donor in a cohort sampled during active COVID-19. The CDR3 region has the DNA TGTGCCAGCAGTGCAAGGAGGGCCCTCAATCAGCCCCAGCATTTT. Translation: CASSARRALNQPQHF.